Below, 27 T cell receptor beta chains from the same sample are listed, as sequenced in a study of identical twins. In TCRdb, the 5' RACE reads were re-called with MiXCR into one record per CDR3 protein. The data show 400,000 to 500,000 distinct CDR3 sequences, around 20% seen once. The sequencing sample was made of naive T cells sorted from blood. The receptors originated from a man in his fifties or sixties in good health.

The sample holds many counts of this clonotype. The rearrangement joins TRBV21-1 to TRBJ1-6; the D call of TRBD1 is as the table states it, not checked on the DNA. TRBV21-1 constitutes a pseudogene. The CDR3 extends over 16 amino acids. The CDR3 DNA follows: TGTGCCAGCAGCAAAGAGGGACCGGGACAGGGTTCACCCCTCCACTTT. This encodes CASSKEGPGQGSPLHF.

The V call is TRBV4-1, the J call TRBJ1-1; D remains unclear. The V gene's germline CDR1 is MGHRA and CDR2 YSYEKL. This CDR3 has 18 residues. With 4 bases removed from V and 1 base from J, the gap between germline ends came to 22 bases. CDR3 amino acids: CASSLMGNLQTKNTEAFF. CDR3 in DNA: TGCGCCAGCAGCCTCATGGGAAACCTCCAGACGAAGAACACTGAAGCTTTCTTT.

Many counts were recorded for this clonotype. V and J are TRBV6-2 or TRBV6-3 and TRBJ2-2; D remains unclear. V was clipped by 0 bases and J by 2 bases, with 7 bases between them. This CDR3 is 15 amino acids long. From germline, CDR1 is MNHEY and CDR2 SVGEGT. CDR3 protein: CASSYSWGNTGELFF. In DNA form, the CDR3 reads TGTGCCAGCAGTTACTCGTGGGGTAACACCGGGGAGCTGTTTTTT.

The rearrangement uses TRBV7-9 and TRBJ1-4; D is perhaps TRBD1 (5 bases). V was trimmed by 7 bases and J by 4 bases, leaving 10 bases between them. From germline, CDR1 is SEHNR and CDR2 FQNEAQ (reference sequence). The CDR3 covers 13 residues. The DNA for the CDR3 is TGTGCCAGCACGGGACGGATTAATGAAAAACTGTTTTTT. Protein product: CASTGRINEKLFF. The entire variable domain, with the rest obtained from reference TRBV7-9 and TRBJ1-4, is as follows: DTGVSQNPRHKITKRGQNVTFRCDPISEHNRLYWYRQTLGQGPEFLTYFQNEAQLEKSRLLSDRFSAERPKGSFSTLEIQRTEQGDSAMYLCASTGRINEKLFFGSGTQLSVL.

V usage is TRBV18 and J usage is TRBJ1-6, with unresolved D. Germline V gene lookup returns CDR1 KGHSH and CDR2 LQKENI. The CDR3 has 14 amino acids. Trimming removed 3 bases at V and 7 bases at J, with 10 bases between. The CDR3 region has the DNA TGTGCCAGCTCACCGGACGGGAGAAATTCACCCCTCCACTTT. Protein sequence: CASSPDGRNSPLHF.

This chain joins TRBV12-3 or TRBV12-4 and TRBJ1-6, with D perhaps TRBD1 (5 bases). The ends were cut back, 7 bases at V and 6 bases at J, with 13 bases in the middle. The length of the CDR3 is 14 residues. The CDR3 DNA reads TGTGCCAGCAACCAGGGATCCGCTAATTCACCCCTCCACTTT. This gives the protein CASNQGSANSPLHF.

The chain couples TRBV5-1 to TRBJ2-7; D possibly uses TRBD1 or TRBD2 (6 bases each). The CDR3 covers 16 residues. CDR1 is SGHRS, CDR2 YFSETQ, per germline. V lost 0 bases to trimming and J lost 1 base, with 14 bases between them. This CDR3 is CASSLALADRSYEQYF. CDR3 sequence (DNA): TGCGCCAGCAGCTTGGCGTTAGCGGACAGATCCTACGAGCAGTACTTC. Full variable domain (rest looked up from reference TRBV5-1 and TRBJ2-7): KAGVTQTPRYLIKTRGQQVTLSCSPISGHRSVSWYQQTPGQGLQFLFEYFSETQRNKGNFPGRFSGRQFSNSRSEMNVSTLELGDSALYLCASSLALADRSYEQYFGPGTRLTVT.

The chain employs TRBV20-1 and TRBJ2-1; D unresolved. The length of the CDR3 is 11 residues. V lost 0 bases and J 10 bases, leaving 7 bases between the germline ends. Germline V gene lookup returns CDR1 DFQATT and CDR2 SNEGSKA (reference sequence). CDR3 DNA sequence: TGCAGTGCTAGAGATAGCACCGAGCAGTTCTTC. Translation: CSARDSTEQFF.

The chain recombines TRBV12-3 or TRBV12-4 with TRBJ2-5; TRBD2 is a possible D gene (5 bases). CDR3 length: 15 amino acids. Deletions cut 3 bases from V and 5 bases from J, with 16 bases between. CDR3 loop: CASSFVVRDGETQYF. The CDR3 bases are TGTGCCAGCAGTTTTGTTGTCCGGGATGGCGAGACCCAGTACTTC.

The table lists this clonotype with many counts. The chain uses TRBV7-2 and TRBJ2-3; 7 bases are a match to TRBD1. V shed 5 bases and J 4 bases; nucleotides not matched to a gene: 6. This CDR3 comprises 14 residues. CDR1 and CDR2 from the germline V gene are SGHTA and FQGNSA. CDR3 DNA: TGTGCCAGCAGCCTCGTAGGGGGCCCAGATACGCAGTATTTT. As protein: CASSLVGGPDTQYF.

This clonotype was seen many times. The genes are TRBV12-3 or TRBV12-4 and TRBJ2-6; maybe TRBD2 (8 bases). V was pared by 5 bases and J by 1 base, with 18 bases between. The CDR3 length is 18 residues. The CDR3: CASSPSGGGISGANVLTF. The CDR3 bases are TGTGCCAGCAGTCCCTCGGGAGGGGGCATATCTGGGGCCAACGTCCTGACTTTC.

This clonotype was counted at least ten times. This chain joins TRBV24-1 and TRBJ2-1; 11 nucleotides align to TRBD1. The V gene's germline CDR1 is KGHDR and CDR2 SFDVKD. J lost 7 bases, V lost 4 bases, and 11 bases had no gene match. CDR3 length: 17 amino acids. CDR3 nucleotides: TGTGCCACCAGTGAACCACCCGGACAGGGGGCGCAGAATGAGCAGTTCTTC. Translated, it gives CATSEPPGQGAQNEQFF.

This clonotype was recorded a few times. The rearrangement uses TRBV6-1 and TRBJ2-1; D is possibly TRBD1 (6 bases). Trimming took 5 bases from V and 9 from J, leaving 14 bases between them. Germline lookup yields CDR1 MNHNS and CDR2 SASEGT. The CDR3 runs 13 residues. The DNA for the CDR3 is TGTGCCAGCAGTCCCCGAAGGGGGAGTGAGCAGTTCTTC. Its protein is CASSPRRGSEQFF.

The J gene is TRBJ2-7, the V gene TRBV20-1, with 7 bases lining up with TRBD1. Unmatched junction bases numbered 3, after V lost 1 base and J lost 3 bases. The CDR3 is made up of 13 amino acids. Looked up from germline, CDR1 is DFQATT and CDR2 is SNEGSKA (reference sequence). Here the CDR3 DNA reads TGCAGTGCTAGAGCCGACAGGGACTACGAGCAGTACTTC. This codes for CSARADRDYEQYF.

A few counts support this clonotype. V is TRBV28 and J is TRBJ1-6, with 9 bases matching TRBD1. CDR1 and CDR2 (germline): MDHEN, SYDVKM. V lost 6 bases and J lost 8; bases outside the gene matches: 5. The CDR3 is 14 residues long. The CDR3 is CASRPRDRDSPLHF. CDR3 DNA sequence: TGTGCCAGCAGACCCCGGGACAGGGATTCACCCCTCCACTTT.

For the CDR3, the DNA is TGTGCCAGCAGCCCGGCCGGGACTTTCTACAATGAGCAGTTCTTC. Translation gives CASSPAGTFYNEQFF. The chain couples TRBV6-2 or TRBV6-3 to TRBJ2-1, with D perhaps TRBD2 (6 bases). CDR1 and CDR2 (germline): MNHEY, SVGEGT. Trimming stripped 6 bases from V and 3 bases from J, with 15 bases between. The CDR3 spans 15 residues.

This clonotype was detected only once. This could be a read error, since a much larger clone is one nucleotide away. The chain links TRBV29-1 to TRBJ2-1, with TRBD2 matching over 11 bases. Germline loops: CDR1 SQVTM, CDR2 ANQGSEA. This CDR3 has 16 residues. With V trimmed by 8 bases and J by 8 bases, 17 bases remained unmatched. For the CDR3, the DNA is TGCAGCATGCGCCTCCTACTAGCGGGAGTTGGGGATGAGCAGTTCTTC. As protein: CSMRLLLAGVGDEQFF.

This clonotype was counted ten times or more. The chain combines TRBV20-1 with TRBJ2-3; D perhaps matches TRBD2 (6 bases). V was cut by 4 bases and J by 1 base, with 12 bases left in between. This CDR3 region has 14 residues. Germline lookup yields CDR1 DFQATT and CDR2 SNEGSKA (reference sequence). CDR3 bases: TGCAGTGCTACTACTAGCTCCGGCACAGATACGCAGTATTTT. Its translation: CSATTSSGTDTQYF.

Turning to this clonotype: A much larger clone differs from this one at a single base, so this may be a read error. V and J are TRBV5-1 and TRBJ2-7; possibly TRBD1 or TRBD2 for D (5 bases each). The germline V gene has CDR1 SGHRS and CDR2 YFSETQ. Between the trimmed V and J ends, which lost 4 bases and 2 bases, there was a span of 13 bases. This CDR3 is 14 amino acids long. The CDR3 loop is CASSMTGRTYEQYF. For the CDR3, the DNA is TGCGCCAGCAGCATGACGGGACGGACCTACGAGCAGTACTTC.

The table lists this clonotype with a count of one. The chain carries TRBV14 and TRBJ1-1, with a weak D call TRBD1 (5 bases). Between the trimmed V and J ends, which lost 1 base and 5 bases, there was a span of 14 bases. The CDR3 has 15 residues. The germline V gene encodes CDR1 SGHDN and CDR2 FVKESK. CDR3 amino acids: CASSQGGVRVTEAFF. The CDR3, as DNA: TGTGCCAGCAGCCAAGGAGGAGTCAGGGTGACTGAAGCTTTCTTT. The whole variable domain, filled in from reference TRBV14 and TRBJ1-1, reads EAGVTQFPSHSVIEKGQTVTLRCDPISGHDNLYWYRRVMGKEIKFLLHFVKESKQDESGMPNNRFLAERTGGTYSTLKVQPAELEDSGVYFCASSQGGVRVTEAFFGQGTRLTVV.

This clonotype has a count of ten or more. The genes are TRBV6-5 and TRBJ2-1; TRBD2 is a possible D gene (5 bases). The CDR3 has 13 amino acids. From germline, CDR1 is MNHEY and CDR2 SVGAGI. Trimming took off 2 bases at V and 7 bases at J, with 9 bases between the two ends. CDR3 protein: CASSYGGPNEQFF. As DNA, the CDR3 is TGTGCCAGCAGTTACGGAGGACCGAATGAGCAGTTCTTC.

The chain is built from TRBV5-1 and TRBJ1-5, with a weak D call TRBD1 (5 bases). The V and J ends lost 0 bases and 6 bases respectively, with 10 bases between them. The CDR3 is 14 residues long. The germline V gene has CDR1 SGHRS and CDR2 YFSETQ. The CDR3 coding sequence is TGCGCCAGCAGCTTGGCCGTGGGGACTCAGCCCCAGCATTTT. Translation: CASSLAVGTQPQHF. Full variable domain (outside the CDR3, taken from reference TRBV5-1 and TRBJ1-5): KAGVTQTPRYLIKTRGQQVTLSCSPISGHRSVSWYQQTPGQGLQFLFEYFSETQRNKGNFPGRFSGRQFSNSRSEMNVSTLELGDSALYLCASSLAVGTQPQHFGDGTRLSIL.

This clonotype was seen a few times. V is TRBV7-2 and J is TRBJ2-3; 10 nucleotides agree with TRBD2. This CDR3 contains 14 residues. V trimming: 6 bases; J trimming: 3 bases; junction bases outside the gene matches: 3. Germline V gene data show CDR1 as SGHTA and CDR2 as FQGNSA. CDR3 region: CASSTSGVTDTQYF. The CDR3 DNA sequence: TGTGCCAGCAGTACTAGCGGGGTGACAGATACGCAGTATTTT.

The chain uses TRBV29-1 and TRBJ1-1; D is undetermined. The CDR3 has 12 residues. Trimming left V 6 bases short and J 3 bases short, with 11 bases between. Germline V gene lookup returns CDR1 SQVTM and CDR2 ANQGSEA. This chain's CDR3 is CSVKVLHTEAFF. For the CDR3, the DNA is TGCAGCGTAAAGGTCTTACACACTGAAGCTTTCTTT. Full variable domain (remainder filled in from reference TRBV29-1 and TRBJ1-1): SAVISQKPSRDICQRGTSLTIQCQVDSQVTMMFWYRQQPGQSLTLIATANQGSEATYESGFVIDKFPISRPNLTFSTLTVSNMSPEDSSIYLCSVKVLHTEAFFGQGTRLTVV.

This clonotype occurred many times. This rearrangement joins TRBV4-3 to TRBJ2-7; D might be TRBD2 (5 bases). V lost 3 bases, J lost 3 bases, and 15 bases lay in between. The germline gives CDR1 LGHNA, CDR2 YSLEER. The CDR3 consists of 15 residues. CDR3 sequence reads: CASSQDLDEGYEQYF. The CDR3 DNA is TGCGCCAGCAGCCAGGACCTGGATGAGGGCTACGAGCAGTACTTC.

The chain is built from TRBV7-6 and TRBJ2-2, with 9 positions matching TRBD1. Trimming removed 5 bases from V and 0 bases from J; junction bases left unmatched: 10. Germline V lookup: CDR1 SGHVS, CDR2 FNYEAQ. This CDR3 contains 18 residues. The CDR3 sequence: CASSIRDRVSSNTGELFF. In DNA, the CDR3 is TGTGCCAGCAGCATCCGGGACAGGGTATCCTCGAACACCGGGGAGCTGTTTTTT.

This clonotype appeared many times. V gene TRBV20-1 combines with J gene TRBJ2-7; D call uncertain. This CDR3 has 11 amino acids. The V and J ends lost 3 bases and 4 bases respectively, with 7 bases between them. Looked up from germline, CDR1 is DFQATT and CDR2 is SNEGSKA (reference sequence). The CDR3 bases are TGCAGTGCTAGTTTAGTTTACGAGCAGTACTTC. Encoded protein: CSASLVYEQYF.